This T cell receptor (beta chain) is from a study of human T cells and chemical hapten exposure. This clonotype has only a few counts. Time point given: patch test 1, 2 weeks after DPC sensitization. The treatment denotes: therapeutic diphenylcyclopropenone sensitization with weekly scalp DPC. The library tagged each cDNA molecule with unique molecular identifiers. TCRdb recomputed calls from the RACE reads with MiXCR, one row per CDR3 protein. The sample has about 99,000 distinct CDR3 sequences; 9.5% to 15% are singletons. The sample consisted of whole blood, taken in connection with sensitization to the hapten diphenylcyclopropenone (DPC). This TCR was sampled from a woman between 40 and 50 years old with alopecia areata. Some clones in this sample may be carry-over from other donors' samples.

The CDR3 DNA is TGTGCCAGCAGCAAAGCCATGGGGACCGGGGAGCTGTTTTTT. It yields the protein CASSKAMGTGELFF. The rearrangement links TRBV21-1 to TRBJ2-2. TRBV21-1 is shown as a pseudogene. There are 14 residues in the CDR3.